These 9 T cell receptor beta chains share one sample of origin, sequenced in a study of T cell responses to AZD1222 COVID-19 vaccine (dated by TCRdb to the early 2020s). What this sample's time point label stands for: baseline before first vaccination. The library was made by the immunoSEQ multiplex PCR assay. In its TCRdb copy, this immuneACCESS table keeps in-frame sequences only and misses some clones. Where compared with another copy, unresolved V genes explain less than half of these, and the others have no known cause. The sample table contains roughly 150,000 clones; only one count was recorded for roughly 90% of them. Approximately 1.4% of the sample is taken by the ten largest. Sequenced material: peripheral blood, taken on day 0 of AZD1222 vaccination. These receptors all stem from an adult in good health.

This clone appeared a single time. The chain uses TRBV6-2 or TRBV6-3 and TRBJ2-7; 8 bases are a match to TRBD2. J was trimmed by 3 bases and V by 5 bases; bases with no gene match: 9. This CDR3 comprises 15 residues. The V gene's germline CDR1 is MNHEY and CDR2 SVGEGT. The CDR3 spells CASSTSGLGDYEQYF. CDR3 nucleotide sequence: TGTGCCAGCAGTACTAGCGGCCTGGGGGACTACGAGCAGTACTTC.

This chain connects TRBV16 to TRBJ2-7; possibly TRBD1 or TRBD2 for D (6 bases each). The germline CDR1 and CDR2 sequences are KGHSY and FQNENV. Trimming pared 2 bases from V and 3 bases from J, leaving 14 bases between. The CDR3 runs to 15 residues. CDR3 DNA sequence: TGTGCCAGCAGCCAAGGATCGAGGGGGGACTACGAGCAGTACTTC. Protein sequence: CASSQGSRGDYEQYF.

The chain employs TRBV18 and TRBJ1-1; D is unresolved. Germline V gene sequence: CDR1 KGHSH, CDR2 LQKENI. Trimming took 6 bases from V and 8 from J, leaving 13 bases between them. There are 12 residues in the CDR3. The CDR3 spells CASSAQEREAFF. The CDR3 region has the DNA TGTGCCAGCTCCGCGCAGGAGAGGGAAGCTTTCTTT.

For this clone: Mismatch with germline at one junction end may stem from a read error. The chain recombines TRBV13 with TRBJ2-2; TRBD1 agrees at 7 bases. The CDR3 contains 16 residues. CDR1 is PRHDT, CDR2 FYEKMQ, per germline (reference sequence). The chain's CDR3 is CASSLGPRGQTGELFF. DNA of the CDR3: TGTGCCAGCAGCCTAGGGCCCCGGGGACAGACCGGGGAGCTGTTTTTT. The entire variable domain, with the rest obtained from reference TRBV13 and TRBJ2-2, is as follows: AAGVIQSPRHLIKEKRETATLKCYPIPRHDTVYWYQQGPGQDPQFLISFYEKMQSDKGSIPDRFSAQQFSDYHSELNMSSLELGDSALYFCASSLGPRGQTGELFFGEGSRLTVL.

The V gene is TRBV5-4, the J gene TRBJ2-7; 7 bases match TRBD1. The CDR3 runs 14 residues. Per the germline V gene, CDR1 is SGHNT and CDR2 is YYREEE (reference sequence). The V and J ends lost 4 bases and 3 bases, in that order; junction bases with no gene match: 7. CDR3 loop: CASSPGAGGYEQYF. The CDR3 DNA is TGTGCCAGCAGCCCAGGGGCAGGGGGCTACGAGCAGTACTTC.

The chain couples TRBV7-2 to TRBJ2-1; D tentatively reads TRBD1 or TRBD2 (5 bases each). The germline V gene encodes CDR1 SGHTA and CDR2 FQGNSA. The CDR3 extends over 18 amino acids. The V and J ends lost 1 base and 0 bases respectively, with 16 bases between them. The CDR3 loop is CASSLDGFSGPSYNEQFF. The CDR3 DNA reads TGTGCCAGCAGCTTAGATGGGTTCTCGGGACCCTCCTACAATGAGCAGTTCTTC.

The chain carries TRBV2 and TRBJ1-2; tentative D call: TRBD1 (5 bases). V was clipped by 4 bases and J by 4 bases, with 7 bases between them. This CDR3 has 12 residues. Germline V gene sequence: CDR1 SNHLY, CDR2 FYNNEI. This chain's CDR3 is CASSGGTYGYTF. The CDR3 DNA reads TGTGCCAGCAGTGGGGGCACCTATGGCTACACCTTC.

The DNA of the CDR3 is TGTGCCAGCAGTTACGGGACGGCAGCCTATGGCTACACCTTC. Protein: CASSYGTAAYGYTF. This sequence joins TRBV6-5 and TRBJ1-2, with a tentative D call TRBD1 (5 bases). This CDR3 contains 14 residues. Germline V gives CDR1 MNHEY, CDR2 SVGAGI. The V end lost 2 bases, the J end lost 4 bases, and 11 bases lay between the germline ends.

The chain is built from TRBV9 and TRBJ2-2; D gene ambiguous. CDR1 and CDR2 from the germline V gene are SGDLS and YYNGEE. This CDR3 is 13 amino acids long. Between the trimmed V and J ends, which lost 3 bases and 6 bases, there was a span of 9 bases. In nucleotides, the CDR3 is TGTGCCAGCAGCGCAGACCTCGCCGGGGAGCTGTTTTTT. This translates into CASSADLAGELFF.